These 32 T cell receptor beta chains came from one sample sequenced in a study of blood T cell repertoires in COVID-19. Libraries were prepared by immunoSEQ multiplex PCR; TCRdb keeps only in-frame clonotypes and omits some of them. The table lists about 43,000 clones, 87% of them singletons. The sample taken for sequencing was peripheral blood. These receptors were obtained from a woman of 80 years or more with active COVID-19.

J is TRBJ1-1 and V is TRBV5-1; possible D gene TRBD1, 6 bases. V lost 0 bases and J lost 1, with 7 bases in between. The CDR3 sequence is 14 residues long. CDR1 and CDR2 from the germline V gene are SGHRS and YFSETQ. CDR3 amino acids: CASSLARGNTEAFF. The CDR3 DNA reads TGCGCCAGCAGCTTGGCCAGGGGGAACACTGAAGCTTTCTTT. The whole variable domain, filled in from reference TRBV5-1 and TRBJ1-1, reads KAGVTQTPRYLIKTRGQQVTLSCSPISGHRSVSWYQQTPGQGLQFLFEYFSETQRNKGNFPGRFSGRQFSNSRSEMNVSTLELGDSALYLCASSLARGNTEAFFGQGTRLTVV.

This chain links TRBV24-1 with TRBJ2-2; D is perhaps TRBD1 (5 bases). Per germline, CDR1 KGHDR and CDR2 SFDVKD. The CDR3 covers 14 residues. The V gene lost 8 bases and the J gene lost 0 bases, with 9 bases spanning the gap. The CDR3 here is CATMGRANTGELFF. The DNA of the CDR3 is TGTGCCACCATGGGCAGGGCGAACACCGGGGAGCTGTTTTTT.

This chain links TRBV18 with TRBJ1-4; D is unresolved. Trimming left V 6 bases short and J 10 bases short, with 15 bases between. CDR1 and CDR2 (germline): KGHSH, LQKENI. This CDR3 has 13 amino acids. CDR3 DNA sequence: TGTGCCAGCTCCCCGCTGCAGGATGGAAAACTGTTTTTT. Amino acid sequence: CASSPLQDGKLFF.

J is TRBJ2-5 and V is TRBV30; TRBD2 aligns across 8 bases. J lost 5 bases, V lost 3 bases, and 11 bases had no gene match. Germline assignment: CDR1 GTSNPN and CDR2 SVGIG (reference sequence). The CDR3 is made up of 15 amino acids. The CDR3 spells CAWSVRAGAGETQYF. CDR3 in DNA: TGTGCCTGGAGCGTTAGAGCGGGGGCAGGGGAGACCCAGTACTTC.

The chain has TRBV19 and TRBJ1-5, with a weak D call TRBD1 (6 bases). Per germline, CDR1 LNHDA and CDR2 SQIVND (reference sequence). The CDR3 is made up of 14 amino acids. Trimming stripped 6 bases from V and 6 bases from J, with 15 bases between. DNA of the CDR3: TGTGCCAGTAGACCCGGACAAGGGGGTCAGCCCCAGCATTTT. This sequence encodes CASRPGQGGQPQHF.

The genes are TRBV5-4 and TRBJ2-7; the match to TRBD2 covers 7 bases. The CDR3 is 17 amino acids. V shed 3 bases, J shed 3 bases, and the junction held 15 bases outside the gene matches. Germline V gives CDR1 SGHNT, CDR2 YYREEE (reference sequence). The CDR3 DNA sequence: TGTGCCAGCAGCTCGGGGTCCGGCCTGCGGGGGATCTACGAGCAGTACTTC. Translation: CASSSGSGLRGIYEQYF.

This clone came up once. J is TRBJ1-1 and V is TRBV28, with 9 bases lining up with TRBD1. CDR3 length: 16 residues. Trimming cost V 8 bases and J 1 base; bases outside gene matches: 11. In germline, CDR1 is MDHEN, CDR2 SYDVKM. The CDR3 DNA sequence: TGTGCCAGCCCCAGTTTGAAGGGACAGGGGAACACTGAAGCTTTCTTT. Translation: CASPSLKGQGNTEAFF.

The J gene is TRBJ1-2, the V gene TRBV10-3; 8 bases fit TRBD1. Unmatched junction bases numbered 8, after V lost 10 bases and J lost 4 bases. Germline V gene lookup returns CDR1 ENHRY and CDR2 SYGVKD. CDR3 size: 13 residues. CDR3 DNA sequence: TGTGCCACCTTAGGACAGGGCGCCTATGGCTACACCTTC. This gives the protein CATLGQGAYGYTF.

The chain is built from TRBV27 and TRBJ1-2; 7 nucleotides agree with TRBD1. The germline gives CDR1 MNHEY, CDR2 SMNVEV (reference sequence). The CDR3 has 15 amino acids. Losses at the gene ends were 3 bases for V and 1 base for J; bases not matched to a gene: 5. CDR3 bases: TGTGCCAGCAGTTTCAGGGGGTTACGTAACTATGGCTACACCTTC. This translates into CASSFRGLRNYGYTF.

V gene TRBV6-5 combines with J gene TRBJ1-1, with 7 bases aligning to TRBD1. CDR1 MNHEY and CDR2 SVGAGI come from the germline V gene. The CDR3 is 11 residues long. Trimming at V came to 6 bases and at J to 11 bases, leaving 6 bases not matched to a gene. The CDR3 nucleotides read TGTGCCAGCAGACAGGGGATGAATGCTTTCTTT. This gives the protein CASRQGMNAFF.

The chain links TRBV19 to TRBJ1-2, with 12 positions matching TRBD1. The V and J ends lost 5 bases and 7 bases, in that order; junction bases with no gene match: 8. The germline V gene encodes CDR1 LNHDA and CDR2 SQIVND (reference sequence). This CDR3 is built from 15 residues. Written as DNA, the CDR3 is TGTGCCAGTAGTCTACCCGGGACAGGGGGCCGTGGCTACACCTTC. Translated, it gives CASSLPGTGGRGYTF.

The gene calls are TRBV29-1 and TRBJ2-7; 11 bases are a match to TRBD1. This CDR3 has 13 amino acids. Trimming removed 6 bases from V and 6 bases from J; junction bases left unmatched: 7. Germline V gene lookup returns CDR1 SQVTM and CDR2 ANQGSEA. Here the CDR3 DNA reads TGCAGCGTATCCGGGACAGGGGGGCGCGAGCAGTACTTC. Protein product: CSVSGTGGREQYF.

This chain links TRBV5-1 with TRBJ2-5; D is ambiguous. V was cut by 1 base and J by 0 bases, with 7 bases left in between. This CDR3 is 14 amino acids long. CDR1 is SGHRS, CDR2 YFSETQ, per germline. CDR3 region: CASSLLSNQETQYF. DNA of the CDR3: TGCGCCAGCAGCTTGCTAAGCAACCAAGAGACCCAGTACTTC.

By share, this clone ranks as medium-sized (0.01 to 0.1%). V and J are TRBV27 and TRBJ2-2; 10 bases map to TRBD1. V dropped 5 bases and J dropped 6; count of bases not matched to a gene: 6. This CDR3 is built from 15 residues. Germline assignment: CDR1 MNHEY and CDR2 SMNVEV (reference sequence). The CDR3 is CASSTGTGEAGELFF. The DNA for the CDR3 is TGTGCCAGCAGTACCGGGACAGGGGAGGCCGGGGAGCTGTTTTTT.

The chain recombines TRBV27 with TRBJ1-5; TRBD1 might be the D (6 bases). The CDR3 extends over 15 amino acids. V was pared by 4 bases and J by 4 bases, with 14 bases between. CDR1 and CDR2 from the germline V gene are MNHEY and SMNVEV (reference sequence). CDR3 in amino acids: CASSSRRQGNQPQHF. The CDR3 DNA is TGTGCCAGCAGTTCCCGGCGGCAGGGGAATCAGCCCCAGCATTTT.

The V call is TRBV28, the J call TRBJ2-7; D is uncertain. Germline CDR1 is MDHEN and CDR2 is SYDVKM. V lost 3 bases to trimming and J lost 6 bases, with 9 bases between them. CDR3 length: 12 residues. The CDR3 DNA reads as TGTGCCAGCAGTTTTCCCTCTCGCGAGCAGTACTTC. This gives the protein CASSFPSREQYF.

The chain uses TRBV28 and TRBJ1-6, with 9 bases lining up with TRBD1. Germline trimming cut 2 bases from V and 8 bases from J; bases unmatched to any gene: 1. This CDR3 comprises 14 residues. In germline, CDR1 is MDHEN, CDR2 SYDVKM. The CDR3 loop reads CASSLDRGDSPLHF. For the CDR3, the DNA is TGTGCCAGCAGTTTAGACAGGGGGGATTCACCCCTCCACTTT.

This clone appeared a few times. This rearrangement joins TRBV4-1 to TRBJ1-4, with D perhaps TRBD1 (6 bases). Trimming left V 0 bases short and J 2 bases short, with 10 bases between. The CDR3 runs to 16 residues. Germline V CDR1 and CDR2: MGHRA, YSYEKL. In DNA form, the CDR3 reads TGCGCCAGCAGCCAAGATCGGACAGTCACTAATGAAAAACTGTTTTTT. This translates into CASSQDRTVTNEKLFF.

The chain couples TRBV30 to TRBJ1-3; D is ambiguous. Germline V gene sequence: CDR1 GTSNPN, CDR2 SVGIG (reference sequence). There are 12 residues in the CDR3. Trimming removed 3 bases from V and 2 bases from J, with 5 bases in between. The CDR3 protein is CAWSAAGNTIYF. The DNA of the CDR3 is TGTGCCTGGAGCGCAGCTGGAAACACCATATATTTT.

The chain links TRBV18 to TRBJ2-7; D is unclear. Germline CDR1 is KGHSH and CDR2 is LQKENI. V lost 2 bases, J lost 0 bases, and 8 bases lay in between. The CDR3 has 14 residues. CDR3 residues: CASSPSASSYEQYF. CDR3 coding DNA: TGTGCCAGCTCACCATCAGCGAGCTCCTACGAGCAGTACTTC. Looking up the rest from reference TRBV18 and TRBJ2-7 gives the full variable domain: NAGVMQNPRHLVRRRGQEARLRCSPMKGHSHVYWYRQLPEEGLKFMVYLQKENIIDESGMPKERFSAEFPKEGPSILRIQQVVRGDSAAYFCASSPSASSYEQYFGPGTRLTVT.

The chain couples TRBV11-2 to TRBJ2-7; the match to TRBD2 covers 11 bases. There are 14 residues in the CDR3. CDR1 and CDR2 from the germline V gene are SGHAT and FQNNGV. J lost 6 bases, V lost 3 bases, and 4 bases had no gene match. The CDR3 loop is CASSLTSGEVEQYF. The CDR3 coding sequence is TGTGCCAGCAGCTTGACTAGCGGGGAGGTCGAGCAGTACTTC.

The chain links TRBV7-2 to TRBJ1-2, with no clear D. Trimming stripped 3 bases from V and 7 bases from J, with 9 bases between. This CDR3 comprises 12 residues. CDR1 is SGHTA, CDR2 FQGNSA, per germline. CDR3 bases: TGTGCCAGCAGCTTCGATCGGAGTGGCTACACCTTC. It encodes CASSFDRSGYTF.

This chain joins TRBV7-9 and TRBJ1-4; D ambiguous. Germline assignment: CDR1 SEHNR and CDR2 FQNEAQ (reference sequence). Trimming took off 5 bases at V and 3 bases at J, with 10 bases between the two ends. The CDR3 totals 14 residues. Written as DNA, the CDR3 is TGTGCCAGCAGCGAGAACGCGGCTAATGAAAAACTGTTTTTT. Translated, it gives CASSENAANEKLFF.

The table lists this clone with a few counts. The chain combines TRBV29-1 with TRBJ2-7; 7 bases fit TRBD1. CDR1 is SQVTM and CDR2 is ANQGSEA in the germline V gene. This CDR3 spans 12 amino acids. V was pared by 6 bases and J by 5 bases, with 7 bases of the junction left unmatched. The CDR3 region is CSVAMTGNEQYF. The CDR3 bases are TGCAGCGTGGCGATGACAGGGAACGAGCAGTACTTC.

This chain joins TRBV6-6 and TRBJ2-2, with D maybe TRBD1 (6 bases). V gave up 7 bases and J gave up 9 bases, with 15 bases separating them. This CDR3 is 13 amino acids long. Germline-derived CDR1 and CDR2 are MNHNY and SVGAGI (reference sequence). CDR3 DNA sequence: TGTGCCAGCACCTCACGGGGACAACGGGAGCTGTTTTTT. This gives the protein CASTSRGQRELFF.

The gene calls are TRBV7-8 and TRBJ2-5; D is possibly TRBD1 (5 bases). V gave up 1 base and J gave up 2 bases, with 17 bases separating them. Germline CDR1 reads SGHVS; CDR2 reads FQNEAQ. The CDR3 extends over 17 amino acids. The CDR3 reads CASSLGRTLTVQETQYF. The CDR3, as DNA: TGTGCCAGCAGCTTAGGGCGAACGCTGACAGTTCAAGAGACCCAGTACTTC.

The chain uses TRBV4-3 and TRBJ2-4; 8 bases line up with TRBD1. The germline CDR1 and CDR2 sequences are LGHNA and YSLEER. The length of the CDR3 is 18 residues. The ends lost 0 bases at V and 1 base at J; junction bases unmatched: 8. This CDR3 reads CASSQDRGRQGAKNIQYF. The CDR3 coding sequence is TGCGCCAGCAGCCAAGATAGGGGTAGACAGGGGGCCAAAAACATTCAGTACTTC.

The chain has TRBV5-1 and TRBJ2-3, with D possibly matching TRBD2 (7 bases). V was shortened by 2 bases and J by 1 base, with 14 bases between the two germline ends. The length of the CDR3 is 16 residues. CDR1 is SGHRS and CDR2 is YFSETQ in the germline V gene. CDR3 sequence reads: CASSLLGGGGTDTQYF. In DNA form, the CDR3 reads TGCGCCAGCAGCTTATTAGGGGGAGGGGGCACAGATACGCAGTATTTT.

The V and J genes are TRBV2 and TRBJ1-2; TRBD1 aligns across 10 bases. The V and J ends lost 6 bases and 8 bases, in that order; junction bases with no gene match: 6. Germline V gene data show CDR1 as SNHLY and CDR2 as FYNNEI. The CDR3 consists of 13 residues. For the CDR3, the DNA is TGTGCCAGCAGGGGACAGGGGAAAAGGGGCTACACCTTC. Translation gives CASRGQGKRGYTF.

The chain has TRBV10-2 and TRBJ1-3, with 8 bases matching TRBD1. CDR3 size: 16 residues. Germline CDR1 is WSHSY and CDR2 is SAAADI. V lost 2 bases to trimming and J lost 2 bases; unmatched junction nucleotides: 5. In nucleotides, the CDR3 is TGCGCCAGCAGTGAGAAGGGGACAGGACCTGGAAACACCATATATTTT. Translated, it gives CASSEKGTGPGNTIYF.

The chain joins TRBV11-2 to TRBJ2-7, with D possibly being TRBD1 (7 bases). V was pared by 0 bases and J by 3 bases, with 15 bases between. Looked up from germline, CDR1 is SGHAT and CDR2 is FQNNGV. This CDR3 has 16 residues. CDR3 sequence: CASSLDYFRGVYEQYF. CDR3 nucleotide sequence: TGTGCCAGCAGCTTAGATTACTTCAGGGGGGTCTACGAGCAGTACTTC.

The rearrangement joins TRBV5-1 to TRBJ1-4; 10 bases fit TRBD1. The length of the CDR3 is 14 residues. The V gene's germline CDR1 is SGHRS and CDR2 YFSETQ. J lost 5 bases, V lost 4 bases, and 2 bases had no gene match. The CDR3 region is CASSQGQGNEKLFF. In DNA, the CDR3 is TGCGCCAGCAGCCAGGGACAGGGGAATGAAAAACTGTTTTTT.